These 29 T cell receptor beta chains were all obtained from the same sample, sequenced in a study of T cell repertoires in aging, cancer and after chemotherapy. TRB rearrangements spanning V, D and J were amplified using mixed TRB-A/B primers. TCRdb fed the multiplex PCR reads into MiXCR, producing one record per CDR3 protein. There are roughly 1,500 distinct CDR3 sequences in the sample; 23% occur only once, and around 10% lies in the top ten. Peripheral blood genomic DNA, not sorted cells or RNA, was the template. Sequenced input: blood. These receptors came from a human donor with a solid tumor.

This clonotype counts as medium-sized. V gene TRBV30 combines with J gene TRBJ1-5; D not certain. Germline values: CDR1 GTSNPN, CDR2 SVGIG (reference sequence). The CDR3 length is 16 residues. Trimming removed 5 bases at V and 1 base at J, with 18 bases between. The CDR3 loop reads CAWRSSPGGSNQPQHF. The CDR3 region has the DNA TGTGCCTGGCGAAGTTCACCCGGCGGGAGCAATCAGCCCCAGCATTTT.

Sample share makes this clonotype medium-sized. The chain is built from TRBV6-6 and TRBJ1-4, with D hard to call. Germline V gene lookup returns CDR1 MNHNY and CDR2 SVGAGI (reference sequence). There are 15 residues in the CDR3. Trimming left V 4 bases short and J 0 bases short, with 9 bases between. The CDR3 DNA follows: TGTGCCAGCAGTTTCGAAAGAGCAACTAATGAAAAACTGTTTTTT. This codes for CASSFERATNEKLFF.

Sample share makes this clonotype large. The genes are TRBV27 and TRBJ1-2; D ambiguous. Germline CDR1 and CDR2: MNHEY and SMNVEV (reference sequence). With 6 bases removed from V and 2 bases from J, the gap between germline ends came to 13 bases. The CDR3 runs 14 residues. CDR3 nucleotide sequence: TGTGCCAGCAGGCCCGACAAGTCGAACTATGGCTACACCTTC. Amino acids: CASRPDKSNYGYTF.

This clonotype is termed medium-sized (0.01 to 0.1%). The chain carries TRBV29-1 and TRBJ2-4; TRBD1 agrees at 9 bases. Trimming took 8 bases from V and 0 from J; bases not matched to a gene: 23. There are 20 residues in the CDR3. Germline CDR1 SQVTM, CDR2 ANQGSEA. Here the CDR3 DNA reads TGCAGCCCCTATCGGGGTAGGGGGACAGGGACCCTCCTAGCCAAAAACATTCAGTACTTC. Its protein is CSPYRGRGTGTLLAKNIQYF.

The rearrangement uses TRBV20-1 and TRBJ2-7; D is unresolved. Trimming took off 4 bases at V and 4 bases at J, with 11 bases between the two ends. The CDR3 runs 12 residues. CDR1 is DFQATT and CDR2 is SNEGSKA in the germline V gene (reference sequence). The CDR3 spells CSAMTLGYEQYF. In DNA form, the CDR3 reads TGCAGTGCTATGACTCTCGGTTACGAGCAGTACTTC.

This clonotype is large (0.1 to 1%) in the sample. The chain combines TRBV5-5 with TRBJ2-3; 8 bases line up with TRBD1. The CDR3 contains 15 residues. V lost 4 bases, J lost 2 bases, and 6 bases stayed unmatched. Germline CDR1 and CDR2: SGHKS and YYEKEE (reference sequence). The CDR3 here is CASSLGQGNTDTQYF. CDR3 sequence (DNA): TGTGCCAGCAGCCTTGGACAGGGAAACACAGATACGCAGTATTTT.

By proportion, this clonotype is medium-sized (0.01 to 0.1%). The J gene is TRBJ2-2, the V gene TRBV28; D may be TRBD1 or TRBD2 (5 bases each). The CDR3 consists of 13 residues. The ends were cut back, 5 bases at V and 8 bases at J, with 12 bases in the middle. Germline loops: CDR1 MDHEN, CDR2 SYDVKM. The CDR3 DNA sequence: TGTGCCAGCAGTCCCAGGGAGCTAGGGGAGCTGTTTTTT. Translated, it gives CASSPRELGELFF. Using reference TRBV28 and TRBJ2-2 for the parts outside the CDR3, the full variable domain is DVKVTQSSRYLVKRTGEKVFLECVQDMDHENMFWYRQDPGLGLRLIYFSYDVKMKEKGDIPEGYSVSREKKERFSLILESASTNQTSMYLCASSPRELGELFFGEGSRLTVL.

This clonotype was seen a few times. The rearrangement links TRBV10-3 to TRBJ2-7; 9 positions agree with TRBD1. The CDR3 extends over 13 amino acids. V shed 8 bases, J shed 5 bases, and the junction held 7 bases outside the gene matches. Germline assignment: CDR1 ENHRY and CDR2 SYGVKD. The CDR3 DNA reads TGTGCCATCTCCGGGACAGGGATCCACGAGCAGTACTTC. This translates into CAISGTGIHEQYF.

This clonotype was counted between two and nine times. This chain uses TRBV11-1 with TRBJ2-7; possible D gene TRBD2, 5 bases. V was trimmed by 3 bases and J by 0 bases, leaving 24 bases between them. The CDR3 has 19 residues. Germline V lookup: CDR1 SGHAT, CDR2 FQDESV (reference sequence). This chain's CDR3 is CASSFGPISLAGSSYEQYF. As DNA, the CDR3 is TGTGCCAGCAGCTTCGGCCCAATCTCACTGGCGGGTAGCTCCTACGAGCAGTACTTC.

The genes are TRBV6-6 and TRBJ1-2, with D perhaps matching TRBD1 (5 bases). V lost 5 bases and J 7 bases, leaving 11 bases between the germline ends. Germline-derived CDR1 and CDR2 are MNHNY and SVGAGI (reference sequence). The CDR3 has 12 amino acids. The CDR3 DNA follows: TGTGCCAGCAGTCCCCACCAGGGTGGCTACACCTTC. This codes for CASSPHQGGYTF.

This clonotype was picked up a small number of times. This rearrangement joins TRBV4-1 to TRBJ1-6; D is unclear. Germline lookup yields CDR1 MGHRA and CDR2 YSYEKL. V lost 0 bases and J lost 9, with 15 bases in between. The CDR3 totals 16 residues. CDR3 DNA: TGCGCCAGCAGCCAAGACCAACGGACGACTGGTTCACCCCTCCACTTT. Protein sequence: CASSQDQRTTGSPLHF.

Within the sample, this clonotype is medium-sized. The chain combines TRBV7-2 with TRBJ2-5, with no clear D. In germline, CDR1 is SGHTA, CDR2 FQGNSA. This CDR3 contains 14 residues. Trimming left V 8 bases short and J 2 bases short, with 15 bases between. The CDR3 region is CASSSQGGQETQYF. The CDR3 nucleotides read TGTGCCAGCTCCTCCCAAGGCGGACAAGAGACCCAGTACTTC.

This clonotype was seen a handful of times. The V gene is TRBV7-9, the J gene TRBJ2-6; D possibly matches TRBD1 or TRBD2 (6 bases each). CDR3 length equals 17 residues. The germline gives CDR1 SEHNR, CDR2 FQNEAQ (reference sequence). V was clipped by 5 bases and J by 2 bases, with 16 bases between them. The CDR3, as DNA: TGTGCCAGCAGCATCCCTGAAAGGGGGGCTGGGGCCAACGTCCTGACTTTC. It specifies CASSIPERGAGANVLTF.

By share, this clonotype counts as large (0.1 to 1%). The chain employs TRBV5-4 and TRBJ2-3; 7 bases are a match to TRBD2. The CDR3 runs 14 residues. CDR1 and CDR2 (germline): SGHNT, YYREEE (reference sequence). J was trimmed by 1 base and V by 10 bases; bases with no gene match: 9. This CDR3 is CAGGDPSRTDTQYF. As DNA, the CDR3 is TGTGCCGGGGGGGATCCGTCTCGCACAGATACGCAGTATTTT.

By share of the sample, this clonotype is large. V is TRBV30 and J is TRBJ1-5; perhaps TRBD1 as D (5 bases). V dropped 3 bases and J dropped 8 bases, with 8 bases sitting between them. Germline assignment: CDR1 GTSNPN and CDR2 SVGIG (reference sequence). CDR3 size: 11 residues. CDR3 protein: CAWSVGEPQHF. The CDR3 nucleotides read TGTGCCTGGAGCGTGGGGGAGCCCCAGCATTTT.

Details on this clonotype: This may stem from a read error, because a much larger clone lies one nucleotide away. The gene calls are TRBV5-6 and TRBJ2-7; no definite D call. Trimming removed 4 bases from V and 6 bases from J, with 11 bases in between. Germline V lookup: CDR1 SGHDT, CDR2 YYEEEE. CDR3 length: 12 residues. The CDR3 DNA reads TGTGCCAGCAGCGTCAAGCGACGCGAGCAGTACTTC. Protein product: CASSVKRREQYF.

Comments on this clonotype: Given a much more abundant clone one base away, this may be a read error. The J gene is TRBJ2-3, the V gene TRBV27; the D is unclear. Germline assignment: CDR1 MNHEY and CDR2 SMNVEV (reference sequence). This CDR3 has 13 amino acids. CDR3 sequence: CASSSARVDTKYF. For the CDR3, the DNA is TGTGCCAGCAGTTCCGCAAGGGTAGATACGAAGTATTTT.

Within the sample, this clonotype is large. The CDR3 spells CASSGTWQETQYF. CDR3 nucleotide sequence: TGTGCCAGCAGTGGTACGTGGCAAGAGACCCAGTACTTC. The chain is built from TRBV6-1 and TRBJ2-5; D gene uncertain. The CDR3 loop spans 13 amino acids. The V and J ends lost 4 bases and 2 bases respectively, with 8 bases between them. The germline gives CDR1 MNHNS, CDR2 SASEGT.

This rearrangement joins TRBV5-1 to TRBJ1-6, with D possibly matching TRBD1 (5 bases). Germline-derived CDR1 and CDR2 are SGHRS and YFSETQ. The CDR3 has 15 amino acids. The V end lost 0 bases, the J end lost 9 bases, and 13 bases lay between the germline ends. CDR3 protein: CASSLDRQLVSPLHF. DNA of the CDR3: TGCGCCAGCAGCTTGGACAGGCAACTGGTTTCACCCCTCCACTTT.

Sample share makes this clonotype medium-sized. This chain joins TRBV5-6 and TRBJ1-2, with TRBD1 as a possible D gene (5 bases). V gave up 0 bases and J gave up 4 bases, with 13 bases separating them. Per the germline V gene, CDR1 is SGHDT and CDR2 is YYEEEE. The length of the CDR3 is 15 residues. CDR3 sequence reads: CASSLGVGRAYGYTF. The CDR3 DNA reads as TGTGCCAGCAGCTTGGGAGTCGGCAGGGCCTATGGCTACACCTTC.

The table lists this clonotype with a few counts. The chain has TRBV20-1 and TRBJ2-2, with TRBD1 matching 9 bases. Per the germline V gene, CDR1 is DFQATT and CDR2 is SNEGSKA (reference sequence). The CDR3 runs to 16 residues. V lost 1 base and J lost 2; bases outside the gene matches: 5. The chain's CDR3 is CSARGLGQGNTGELFF. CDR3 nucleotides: TGCAGTGCTAGAGGGTTGGGACAGGGAAACACCGGGGAGCTGTTTTTT.

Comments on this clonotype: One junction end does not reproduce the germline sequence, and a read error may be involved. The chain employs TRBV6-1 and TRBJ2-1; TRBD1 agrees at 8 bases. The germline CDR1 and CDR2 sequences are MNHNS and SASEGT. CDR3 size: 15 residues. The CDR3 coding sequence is TGTGCCAGCAGGGAAGGACAGGGCCCCTACAATGAGCAGTTCTTC. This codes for CASREGQGPYNEQFF.

The CDR3 DNA follows: TGTGCCAGCAGCCCCGTCAGGGGGGGCGGGTATACGCAGTATTTT. It yields the protein CASSPVRGGGYTQYF. The chain employs TRBV7-9 and TRBJ2-3; D possibly uses TRBD1 or TRBD2 (7 bases each). The CDR3 length is 15 residues. In germline, CDR1 is SEHNR, CDR2 FQNEAQ (reference sequence). The V and J ends lost 5 bases and 7 bases respectively, with 19 bases between them.

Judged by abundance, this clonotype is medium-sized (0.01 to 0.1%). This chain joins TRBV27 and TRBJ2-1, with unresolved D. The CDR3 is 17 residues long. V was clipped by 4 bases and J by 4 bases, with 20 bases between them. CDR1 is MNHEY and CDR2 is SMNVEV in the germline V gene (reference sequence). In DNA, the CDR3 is TGTGCCAGCAGTTCCCCGGCTAAAAAGGGCAGTTACAATGAGCAGTTCTTC. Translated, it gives CASSSPAKKGSYNEQFF.

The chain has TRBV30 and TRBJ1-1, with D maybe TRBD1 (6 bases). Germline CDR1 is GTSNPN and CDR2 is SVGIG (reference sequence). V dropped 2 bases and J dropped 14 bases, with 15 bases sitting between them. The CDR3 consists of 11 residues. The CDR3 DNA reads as TGTGCCTGGAGTCCTGGACAGTGGGGATTCTTT. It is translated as CAWSPGQWGFF.

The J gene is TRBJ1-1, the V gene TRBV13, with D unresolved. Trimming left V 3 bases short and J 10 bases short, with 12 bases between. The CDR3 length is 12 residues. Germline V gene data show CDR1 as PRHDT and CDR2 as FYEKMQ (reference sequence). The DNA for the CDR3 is TGTGCCAGCAGCTTGGCCGCCATACCAGCTTTCTTT. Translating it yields CASSLAAIPAFF.

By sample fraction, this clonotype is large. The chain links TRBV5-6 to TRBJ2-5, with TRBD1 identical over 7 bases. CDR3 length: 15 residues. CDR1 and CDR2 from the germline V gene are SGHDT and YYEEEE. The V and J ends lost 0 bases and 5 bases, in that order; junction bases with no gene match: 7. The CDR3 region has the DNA TGTGCCAGCAGCTTGGAAAATGGCAGGGGGGAGACCCAGTACTTC. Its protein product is CASSLENGRGETQYF.

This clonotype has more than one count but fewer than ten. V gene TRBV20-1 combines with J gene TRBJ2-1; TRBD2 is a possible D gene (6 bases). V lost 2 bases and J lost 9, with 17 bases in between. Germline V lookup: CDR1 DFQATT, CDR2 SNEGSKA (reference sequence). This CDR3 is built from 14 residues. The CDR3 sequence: CSARIAGSWGEQFF. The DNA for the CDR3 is TGCAGTGCTAGAATTGCGGGGAGCTGGGGTGAGCAGTTCTTC.

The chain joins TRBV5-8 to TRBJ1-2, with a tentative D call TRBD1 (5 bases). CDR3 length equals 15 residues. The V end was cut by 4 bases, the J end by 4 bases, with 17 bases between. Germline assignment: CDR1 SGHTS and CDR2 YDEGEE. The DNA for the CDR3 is TGTGCCAGCAGCCCGCAGGGCGCCGAGGGCTATGGCTACACCTTC. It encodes CASSPQGAEGYGYTF.